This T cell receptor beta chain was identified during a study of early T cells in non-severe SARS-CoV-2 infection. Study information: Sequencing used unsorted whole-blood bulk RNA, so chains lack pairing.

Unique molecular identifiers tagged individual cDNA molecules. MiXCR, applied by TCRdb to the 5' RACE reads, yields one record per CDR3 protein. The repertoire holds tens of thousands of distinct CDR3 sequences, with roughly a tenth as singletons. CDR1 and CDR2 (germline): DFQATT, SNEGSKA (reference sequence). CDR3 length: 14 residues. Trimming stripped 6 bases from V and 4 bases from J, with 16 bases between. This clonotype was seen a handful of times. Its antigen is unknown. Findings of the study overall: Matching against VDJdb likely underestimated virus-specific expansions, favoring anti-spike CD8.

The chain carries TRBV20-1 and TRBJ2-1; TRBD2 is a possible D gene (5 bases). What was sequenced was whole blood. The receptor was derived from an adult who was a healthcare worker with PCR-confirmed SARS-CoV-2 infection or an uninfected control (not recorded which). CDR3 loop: CSAPNPRGYNEQFF. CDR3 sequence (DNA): TGCAGTGCGCCCAACCCACGGGGATACAATGAGCAGTTCTTC.